This T cell receptor (beta chain) was observed in a study of blood T cell repertoires in COVID-19. Data came from immunoSEQ multiplex PCR; TCRdb stores just in-frame clones and leaves some out. The data show about 87,000 clones, with about 90% seen just once and under 8.5% held by the top ten. Germline V lookup: CDR1 SGHNT, CDR2 YYREEE (reference sequence). Losses at the gene ends were 4 bases for V and 7 bases for J; bases not matched to a gene: 8. The CDR3 totals 15 residues. This sequence originates from a man younger than 35 with COVID-19, enrolled during active disease. Input material: peripheral blood. The chain has TRBV5-4 and TRBJ2-1; 10 nucleotides agree with TRBD2. CDR3 loop: CASSLSGRVKNEQFF. In DNA form, the CDR3 reads TGTGCCAGCAGCCTGAGCGGGAGGGTTAAGAATGAGCAGTTCTTC. Based on the CDR3 plus reference TRBV5-4 and TRBJ2-1, the full variable domain is ETGVTQSPTHLIKTRGQQVTLRCSSQSGHNTVSWYQQALGQGPQFIFQYYREEENGRGNFPPRFSGLQFPNYSSELNVNALELDDSALYLCASSLSGRVKNEQFFGPGTRLTVL.